Listed below are T cell receptor beta chains from one sample, sequenced in a study of cytomegalovirus exposure and HLA in healthy donors. TCRdb's copy holds only in-frame clones and misses some; the assay was immunoSEQ multiplex PCR. Found here are about 160,000 clones, about 75% of them singletons; the top ten hold approximately 2.4%. The sample was PBMCs. The origin of the receptors is a female donor in good health and CMV-seronegative. The CDR3 runs from the conserved cysteine through the conserved F or W. D genes are given only for firm matches. Clone size is not always given. Where it is, it says once, few, many or a class for expanded clones.

J,V,size,length,D,DNA,CDR3
TRBJ2-5,TRBV9,.,15,TRBD1,TGTGCCAGCAGCGCCGGGACAGGAATGAAAGAGACCCAGTACTTC,CASSAGTGMKETQYF
TRBJ1-1,TRBV6-1,few,14,TRBD1,TGTGCCATCTACAGGGGGGGTGGAGGGTTTGAAGCTTTCTTT,CAIYRGGGGFEAFF
TRBJ2-1,TRBV7-3,.,13,.,TGTGCCAGCAGTCAGGGTCACTACAATGAGCAGTTCTTC,CASSQGHYNEQFF
TRBJ2-1,TRBV27,.,17,.,TGTGCCAGCAGTCTACATCTGACAGCCCCCTCCTACAATGAGCAGTTCTTC,CASSLHLTAPSYNEQFF
TRBJ2-7,TRBV7-2,.,16,TRBD2,TGTGCCAGCAGCTTAGGATCTAGCGGAGCCCCCTACGAGCAGTACTTC,CASSLGSSGAPYEQYF
TRBJ2-1,TRBV4-1,.,13,.,TGCGCCAGCAGCCAAGTTCTAAGAGAATGGCAGTTCTTC,CASSQVLREWQFF
TRBJ2-3,TRBV5-1,.,18,.,TGCGCCAGCAGCCCCGGGGGAACACGGGGCCGGAGCACAGATACGCAGTATTTT,CASSPGGTRGRSTDTQYF
TRBJ2-3,TRBV9,.,13,.,TGTGCCAGCAGCGTAGATTACAGAGATACGCAGTATTTT,CASSVDYRDTQYF
TRBJ1-5,TRBV4-3,.,16,TRBD1,TGCGCCAGCAGCCAAGATTTTGGACAGGGGGAGCGGCCCCAGCATTTT,CASSQDFGQGERPQHF
TRBJ2-7,TRBV4-3,few,15,.,TGCGCCAGCAGCCAAGTAGGGCAGGGGACGTACGAGCAGTACTTC,CASSQVGQGTYEQYF
TRBJ2-4,TRBV7-2,.,15,.,TGTGCCAGCATGGTCGGGGGGCCGGGGAAAAACATTCAGTACTTC,CASMVGGPGKNIQYF
TRBJ2-5,TRBV7-9,.,15,TRBD1,TGTTCCAGCAGCTTCCGGGACAGATACCAAGAGACCCAGTACTTC,CSSSFRDRYQETQYF
TRBJ2-4,TRBV25-1,.,16,.,TGTGCCAGCAGTCCCCAGGGGTCTCTAGCCAAAAACATTCAGTACTTC,CASSPQGSLAKNIQYF
TRBJ1-2,TRBV27,.,15,.,TGTGCCAGCAGACCACCGGGAGGGGGTAACTATGGCTACACCTTC,CASRPPGGGNYGYTF
TRBJ1-3,TRBV4-2,.,14,.,TGTGCCAGCGGTGAGCCAGGCTCTGGAAACACCATATATTTT,CASGEPGSGNTIYF
TRBJ2-6,TRBV7-2,.,13,.,TGTGCCAGCAGAGGGGTTGGGGCCAACGTCCTGACTTTC,CASRGVGANVLTF
TRBJ2-2,TRBV6-5,few,15,.,TGTGCCAGCAGTTACAGGACAGTGAACACCGGGGAGCTGTTTTTT,CASSYRTVNTGELFF
TRBJ1-1,TRBV6-5,.,14,.,TGTGCCAGCAGTTACTCGAGGAGGAACACTGAAGCTTTCTTT,CASSYSRRNTEAFF
TRBJ2-3,TRBV7-2,.,16,TRBD2,TGTGCCAGCAGTCGTAGCGGGAGGACAAACACAGATACGCAGTATTTT,CASSRSGRTNTDTQYF
TRBJ2-6,TRBV19,.,19,TRBD2,TGTGCCAGTAGTCCAGGGACTAGCGGGAGGGAGGCTGGGGCCAACGTCCTGACTTTC,CASSPGTSGREAGANVLTF
TRBJ1-1,TRBV7-9,.,14,TRBD1,TGTGCCAGCAGCCTAACAGGGGGGGACACTGAAGCTTTCTTT,CASSLTGGDTEAFF
TRBJ2-7,TRBV7-2,.,14,TRBD2,TGTGCCAGCAGCTGGGGGCTAGCGGGAATCGAGCAGTACTTC,CASSWGLAGIEQYF
TRBJ2-7,TRBV6-5,.,14,TRBD1,TGTGCCAGCAGACGAGGGACAGGGACCTACGAGCAGTACTTC,CASRRGTGTYEQYF
TRBJ1-1,TRBV2,.,13,.,TGTGCCAGCAGGGATACAGGGCTCACTGAAGCTTTCTTT,CASRDTGLTEAFF
TRBJ2-1,TRBV9,.,16,TRBD1,TGTGCCAGCAGCTTCCGCCGGGACAGGCGCTACAATGAGCAGTTCTTC,CASSFRRDRRYNEQFF
TRBJ1-4,TRBV9,.,16,.,TGTGCCAGCAGCGTGGGACAATTATTAGCAGGTGAAAAACTGTTTTTT,CASSVGQLLAGEKLFF
TRBJ2-3,TRBV10-1,.,16,.,TGCGCCAGCAGTGGATTTGGCAGGGGTCTCACAGATACGCAGTATTTT,CASSGFGRGLTDTQYF
TRBJ2-7,TRBV20-1,.,11,TRBD1,TGCAGTGCTACAGGGGGCTACGAGCAGTACTTC,CSATGGYEQYF
TRBJ2-7,TRBV6-1,.,10,.,TGTGCCAGCCAGGGCTACGAGCAGTACTTC,CASQGYEQYF
TRBJ2-3,TRBV6-5,.,14,.,TGTGCCAGCAGAGAGCGGAGTATCACAGATACGCAGTATTTT,CASRERSITDTQYF
TRBJ2-5,TRBV5-4,few,15,.,TGTGCCAGCAGCTTGGCAGTTCAGGGAAGAGAGACCCAGTACTTC,CASSLAVQGRETQYF
TRBJ2-7,TRBV18,.,14,.,TGTGCCAGCTCACCATACGGGGTAGTAGGGGAGCAGTACTTC,CASSPYGVVGEQYF
TRBJ2-4,TRBV28,.,15,.,TGTGCCAGCAGTTTGCCCGGGGGGCCCAAAAACATTCAGTACTTC,CASSLPGGPKNIQYF
TRBJ1-1,TRBV7-2,.,19,TRBD1,TGTGCCAGCAGCTTGCGTAGGAAAAGTTTCGGACAGGGAGGCTCTGAAGCTTTCTTT,CASSLRRKSFGQGGSEAFF
TRBJ2-7,TRBV4-2,.,15,.,TGTGCCAGCAGCCAAGTTATGGGGGGTCGTTACGAGCAGTACTTC,CASSQVMGGRYEQYF
TRBJ2-5,TRBV9,.,13,.,TGTGCCAGCAGCGTAGGAACGGAGGAGACCCAGTACTTC,CASSVGTEETQYF
TRBJ2-7,TRBV4-2,.,14,.,TGTGCCAGCAGCCAAGATCTGACTACCTACGAGCAGTACTTC,CASSQDLTTYEQYF
TRBJ1-1,TRBV30,.,13,TRBD1,TGTGCCTGGGACCGGGACAGGACTACTGAAGCTTTCTTT,CAWDRDRTTEAFF
TRBJ2-7,TRBV7-2,.,19,TRBD2,TGTGCCAGCAGCATGTCCTCCGGGACTAGCGGGAGGGCCTCCTACGAGCAGTACTTC,CASSMSSGTSGRASYEQYF
TRBJ2-2,TRBV4-2,.,15,TRBD1,TGTGCCAGCAGCCGGGACAGGGCGAACACCGGGGAGCTGTTTTTT,CASSRDRANTGELFF
TRBJ2-6,TRBV19,few,16,.,TGTGCCAGTAGCCGGGGATGGGGAGCTGGGGCCAACGTCCTGACTTTC,CASSRGWGAGANVLTF
TRBJ1-5,TRBV4-1,.,15,.,TGCGCCAGCAGCCAAGGCCGCAGGGGCAATCAGCCCCAGCATTTT,CASSQGRRGNQPQHF
TRBJ2-1,TRBV5-4,.,14,TRBD1,TGTGCCAGCAGCAAGACAGGGACCAACAATGAGCAGTTCTTC,CASSKTGTNNEQFF
TRBJ2-3,TRBV28,.,13,.,TGTGCCAGCACGAACTTTCGCACAGATACGCAGTATTTT,CASTNFRTDTQYF
TRBJ1-1,TRBV2,.,13,.,TGTGCCAGCAGCGAGCAGGAGAACACTGAAGCTTTCTTT,CASSEQENTEAFF
TRBJ2-2,TRBV5-1,once,15,.,TGCGCCAGCCGTCCTGGGACACCGAACACCGGGGAGCTGTTTTTT,CASRPGTPNTGELFF
TRBJ2-7,TRBV28,.,13,TRBD2,TGTGCCACCTTGGCGGGGGGGCATCGGGAGCAGTACTTC,CATLAGGHREQYF
TRBJ1-5,TRBV6-1,few,14,TRBD1,TGTGCCAGCAAGGGGGCAGGTAGCAATCAGCCCCAGCATTTT,CASKGAGSNQPQHF
TRBJ1-5,TRBV18,few,18,TRBD1,TGTGCCAGCTCACCACGGGAGGGGACAGGGGGACGTCTTCAGCCCCAGCATTTT,CASSPREGTGGRLQPQHF
TRBJ2-7,TRBV7-6,.,15,.,TGTGCCAGCAGCGCGGAACGAGCGGTCGGGGGAGAGCAGTACTTC,CASSAERAVGGEQYF
TRBJ1-4,TRBV15,.,17,.,TGTGCCACCAGGGACCGGGGGTCGGGGGCAACTAATGAAAAACTGTTTTTT,CATRDRGSGATNEKLFF
TRBJ2-1,TRBV28,.,16,TRBD2,TGTGCCAGCAGCTCCCTAGCGGGAGCAATATCAAGAGAGCAGTTCTTC,CASSSLAGAISREQFF
TRBJ2-7,TRBV10-3,.,13,TRBD1,TGTGCCATCAGTGAGGGACAGGACTACGAGCAGTACTTC,CAISEGQDYEQYF
TRBJ2-1,TRBV5-1,.,13,.,TGCGCCAGCCAGGGGGGCGGCAGCAATGAGCAGTTCTTC,CASQGGGSNEQFF
TRBJ2-7,TRBV4-3,.,15,TRBD1,TGCGCCAGCAGCCAAGCCGGGACAGGGGTGTACGAGCAGTACTTC,CASSQAGTGVYEQYF
TRBJ1-2,TRBV30,.,14,TRBD1,TGTGCCTGGAGTGCCGGGACAGGGGAATATGGCTACACCTTC,CAWSAGTGEYGYTF
TRBJ2-7,TRBV7-9,.,13,.,TGTGCCAGCAGCTTAGGGAGGGGGCCCGAGCAGTACTTC,CASSLGRGPEQYF